This T cell receptor beta chain was observed in a study of control samples from healthy donors and cancer patients. The germline gives CDR1 LNHDA, CDR2 SQIVND (reference sequence). The germline V and J ends were trimmed by 3 bases and 3 bases, with 9 bases remaining between them. The CDR3 sequence is 13 residues long. This clone has a single count. TCRdb's table, derived via immunoSEQ multiplex PCR, lists solely in-frame clones and lacks some. The sample holds about 19,000 clones, roughly 80% seen once. This clonotype was sampled from a man older than 75 with head and neck cancer. The V gene is TRBV19, the J gene TRBJ2-7; D is unresolved. Material: PBMCs. The CDR3 DNA follows: TGTGCCAGTAGTATTGCGCTTCTCTACGAGCAGTACTTC. This encodes CASSIALLYEQYF.